This T cell receptor beta chain came from a study of cytomegalovirus exposure and HLA in healthy donors. Overall study: Roughly 180 million T cells yielded more than 95 million unique TCR beta sequences, as an earlier analysis found.

Concerning this clone: Its antigen is still unknown.

Use of 60 Vbeta and 13 Jbeta primers characterized the PCR. Profiling relied on immunoSEQ multiplex PCR, and the TCRdb table lists in-frame clones only, not all of them. The sample contains some 190,000 clones, 80% of which appear only once. After removal of 5 bases from V and 3 bases from J, the junction contained 3 bases not matched to a gene. The CDR3 runs 13 residues. Per germline, CDR1 MNHEY and CDR2 SMNVEV (reference sequence). Findings and limits, study-wide: Associated with HLA alleles at 0.05 false discovery rate in a later analysis were 16,951 TCR beta sequences. When a later analysis compared HLA-associated TCR beta chains with equally common others, the HLA-associated chains turned out to be more clonally expanded and to have lower generation probabilities. Analyzed later, most CMV-associated TCR beta chains appeared HLA-restricted.

The sample consisted of PBMCs. The genes are TRBV27 and TRBJ2-7; the match to TRBD1 covers 8 bases. This TCR came from a girl aged 10 to 17 in good health and CMV-seropositive. CDR3 residues: CASSQGAYYEQYF. The CDR3 DNA sequence: TGTGCCAGCAGTCAGGGGGCCTACTACGAGCAGTACTTC.